One sample yielded the 16 T cell receptor beta chains listed below, sequenced in a study of T-cell memory formation after mild COVID-19 (dated by TCRdb to the early 2020s). The library relied on 5' RACE. TCRdb shows the sequencer as Illumina NovaSeq 6000. TCRdb reprocessed the public reads (quality trimming at Q25 with fastp, clone calling with MiXCR) and kept in-frame beta chains. Records with the same CDR3 protein are collapsed into one entry carrying the most frequent genes and DNA. The sample records approximately 250,000 distinct CDR3 sequences, 15% of which are singletons. The ten largest make up over 2% of the sample. Material for sequencing was PBMCs or a T cell subset sorted from them (not recorded which). The receptors originated from an adult woman who had mild COVID-19 (a few samples of this study predate the infection). The sample titles of this study are shuffled in the database, so cell type and time point are left out; the donor was told from shared clones.

This clonotype occurred a few times. The genes are TRBV7-3 and TRBJ2-6; 8 nucleotides line up with TRBD2. CDR1 is SGHTA, CDR2 FQGTGA, per germline. With 8 bases clipped from V and 4 bases from J, the junction kept 16 bases outside the gene matches. The CDR3 is made up of 18 amino acids. CDR3 bases: TGTGCCAGCGGCCCCACCGGGGGGGCCTTGTGGGGGGCCAACGTCCTGACTTTC. Its translation: CASGPTGGALWGANVLTF.

This chain joins TRBV3-1 and TRBJ1-1; D gene unclear. The V gene lost 8 bases and the J gene lost 3 bases, with 10 bases spanning the gap. Germline values: CDR1 LGHDT, CDR2 YNNKEL (reference sequence). This CDR3 region has 12 residues. Here the CDR3 DNA reads TGTGCCAGCGGCCCTGGGGACACTGAAGCTTTCTTT. This sequence encodes CASGPGDTEAFF.

V is TRBV12-3 or TRBV12-4 and J is TRBJ1-1; possibly TRBD1 for D (5 bases). Between the trimmed V and J ends, which lost 1 base and 11 bases, there was a span of 8 bases. The CDR3 runs 11 residues. The DNA for the CDR3 is TGTGCCAGCAGTTTAGAGGGGCGGGCTTTCTTT. Amino acids: CASSLEGRAFF.

There are a few counts of this clonotype. The genes are TRBV10-3 and TRBJ2-1, with TRBD2 matching 12 bases. V shed 6 bases and J 6 bases; nucleotides not matched to a gene: 3. The CDR3 extends over 14 amino acids. CDR1 and CDR2 from the germline V gene are ENHRY and SYGVKD. CDR3 coding DNA: TGTGCCATCAGCACTAGCGGGGGGCTCAATGAGCAGTTCTTC. Translated, it gives CAISTSGGLNEQFF.

The V call is TRBV7-9, the J call TRBJ1-5; D gene unclear. CDR3 length equals 14 residues. The germline V and J ends were trimmed by 1 base and 1 base, with 5 bases remaining between them. Looked up from germline, CDR1 is SEHNR and CDR2 is FQNEAQ (reference sequence). CDR3 DNA sequence: TGTGCCAGCAGCTTAGATCTCAGCAATCAGCCCCAGCATTTT. The encoded protein is CASSLDLSNQPQHF.

This clonotype was detected ten times or more. The chain is built from TRBV5-1 and TRBJ2-2; 10 nucleotides line up with TRBD1. This CDR3 comprises 17 residues. The junction had 6 bases not matched to a gene; V was cut back by 0 bases and J by 4 bases. Germline CDR1 SGHRS, CDR2 YFSETQ. For the CDR3, the DNA is TGCGCCAGCAGCTTGGCGGGACAGGGGATCGGCACCGGGGAGCTGTTTTTT. As protein: CASSLAGQGIGTGELFF.

The table lists this clonotype with a few counts. The V call is TRBV12-3 or TRBV12-4, the J call TRBJ2-7, with D unclear. V was trimmed by 2 bases and J by 0 bases, leaving 14 bases between them. This CDR3 comprises 16 residues. This CDR3 is CASSLLPWSSSYEQYF. The CDR3 nucleotides are TGTGCCAGCAGTTTACTCCCCTGGTCTAGCTCCTACGAGCAGTACTTC.

This clonotype was observed a few times. The V and J genes are TRBV18 and TRBJ2-1, with D perhaps TRBD2 (5 bases). The V end lost 3 bases, the J end lost 4 bases, and 13 bases lay between the germline ends. The CDR3 runs 15 residues. Germline V lookup: CDR1 KGHSH, CDR2 LQKENI. DNA of the CDR3: TGTGCCAGCTCACCCGGGGAAGGGTTATACAATGAGCAGTTCTTC. It is translated as CASSPGEGLYNEQFF.

This clonotype was observed many times. The chain combines TRBV12-3 or TRBV12-4 with TRBJ1-4, with 12 nucleotides matching TRBD1. Germline trimming cut 10 bases from V and 7 bases from J; bases unmatched to any gene: 4. CDR3 size: 13 residues. The CDR3 spells CATSGQGAEKLFF. The DNA for the CDR3 is TGTGCCACCTCGGGACAGGGGGCTGAAAAACTGTTTTTT.

This clonotype occurred many times. The CDR3 reads CASSLVLWGGRNYGYTF. CDR3 coding DNA: TGTGCCAGCAGCTTAGTCCTGTGGGGGGGCCGTAACTATGGCTACACCTTC. V is TRBV7-2 and J is TRBJ1-2, with TRBD1 as a possible D gene (6 bases). V was cut by 1 base and J by 1 base, with 16 bases left in between. This CDR3 comprises 17 residues. From germline, CDR1 is SGHTA and CDR2 FQGNSA. The whole variable domain, remainder taken from reference TRBV7-2 and TRBJ1-2, is GAGVSQSPSNKVTEKGKDVELRCDPISGHTALYWYRQSLGQGLEFLIYFQGNSAPDKSGLPSDRFSAERTGGSVSTLTIQRTQQEDSAVYLCASSLVLWGGRNYGYTFGSGTRLTVV.

The chain links TRBV29-1 to TRBJ2-5; a possible D gene is TRBD1 (7 bases). The CDR3 length is 17 residues. V dropped 4 bases and J dropped 7 bases, with 28 bases sitting between them. The V gene's germline CDR1 is SQVTM and CDR2 ANQGSEA. In nucleotides, the CDR3 is TGCAGCGTTGTATGGCAGGGGGTTGGTAGCGGTCTTCGGACCCAGTACTTC. Its protein is CSVVWQGVGSGLRTQYF.

This clonotype was counted only a few times. The rearrangement uses TRBV7-3 and TRBJ2-1, with D perhaps TRBD1 or TRBD2 (6 bases each). Germline V CDR1 and CDR2: SGHTA, FQGTGA. The CDR3 consists of 14 residues. V lost 4 bases and J lost 6, with 13 bases in between. The CDR3: CASSSMGGLNEQFF. The CDR3 DNA is TGTGCCAGCAGCTCCATGGGGGGCCTCAATGAGCAGTTCTTC. Looking up the rest from reference TRBV7-3 and TRBJ2-1 gives the full variable domain: GAGVSQTPSNKVTEKGKYVELRCDPISGHTALYWYRQSLGQGPEFLIYFQGTGAADDSGLPNDRFFAVRPEGSVSTLKIQRTERGDSAVYLCASSSMGGLNEQFFGPGTRLTVL.

The sample holds many counts of this clonotype. The chain recombines TRBV12-3 or TRBV12-4 with TRBJ2-3; no clear D. The CDR3 loop spans 13 amino acids. V dropped 0 bases and J dropped 5 bases, with 6 bases sitting between them. CDR3 residues: CASSLAAIDTQYF. The CDR3 DNA reads as TGTGCCAGCAGTTTAGCTGCGATAGATACGCAGTATTTT.

CDR3 DNA sequence: TGTGCCAGCAGTCCCGTGGGGGACCAAGAGACCCAGTACTTC. It codes for CASSPVGDQETQYF. The chain combines TRBV12-3 or TRBV12-4 with TRBJ2-5; either TRBD1 or TRBD2 may fit D (5 bases each). The V end lost 5 bases, the J end lost 0 bases, and 10 bases lay between the germline ends. The CDR3 is made up of 14 amino acids.

In this sample, this clonotype turned up a few times. This chain uses TRBV7-2 with TRBJ2-5; no clear D. CDR1 and CDR2 (germline): SGHTA, FQGNSA. The CDR3 runs to 12 residues. V lost 1 base and J lost 10, with 10 bases in between. CDR3 DNA: TGTGCCAGCAGCTTAGGAGGCTTCCTCCAGTACTTC. It encodes CASSLGGFLQYF.

V is TRBV2 and J is TRBJ1-1; a weak D match, TRBD1 (6 bases). Trimming took off 8 bases at V and 6 bases at J, with 19 bases between the two ends. CDR3 length: 14 amino acids. The germline V gene encodes CDR1 SNHLY and CDR2 FYNNEI. For the CDR3, the DNA is TGTGCCAGCGAAACCGGGACCCAGGGGTCTGAAGCTTTCTTT. It translates to CASETGTQGSEAFF.